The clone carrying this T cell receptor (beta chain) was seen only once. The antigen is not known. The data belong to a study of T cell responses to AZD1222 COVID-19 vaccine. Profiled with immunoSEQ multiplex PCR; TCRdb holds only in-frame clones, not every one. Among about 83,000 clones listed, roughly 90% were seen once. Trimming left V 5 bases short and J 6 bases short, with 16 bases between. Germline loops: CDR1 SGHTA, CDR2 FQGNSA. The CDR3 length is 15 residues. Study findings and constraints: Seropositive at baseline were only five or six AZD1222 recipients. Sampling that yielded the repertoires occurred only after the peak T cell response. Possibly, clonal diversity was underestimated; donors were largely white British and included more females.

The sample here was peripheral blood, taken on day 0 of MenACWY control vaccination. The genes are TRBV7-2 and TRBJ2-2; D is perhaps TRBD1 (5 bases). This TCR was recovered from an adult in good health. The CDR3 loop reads CASSLLTRVAGELFF. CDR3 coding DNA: TGTGCCAGCAGCCTCTTGACCAGGGTGGCCGGGGAGCTGTTTTTT.